This record covers a single T cell receptor (beta chain). Of the isolated RNA, all was reverse transcribed, and so the sequenced material was expressed TCRB transcripts. The assay was immunoSEQ multiplex PCR, and TCRdb's table has in-frame clones only and misses some. The sample records about 44,000 clones, 51% being singletons. The data belong to a study of beta chain features in type 1 diabetes. Looked up from germline, CDR1 is SGHAT and CDR2 is FQNNGV. The CDR3 is 15 residues long. V was shortened by 1 base and J by 2 bases, with 12 bases between the two germline ends. This receptor was identified in a woman under 30 in good health. The chain has TRBV11-2 and TRBJ2-7, with a weak D call TRBD1 (6 bases). The source material was Tregs from blood. This CDR3 is CASSLVAGEPYEQYF. CDR3 nucleotides: TGTGCCAGCAGCTTAGTGGCAGGGGAACCCTACGAGCAGTACTTC.